The rows below give T cell receptor beta chains drawn from one sample of a study of blood T cell repertoires in COVID-19. Using immunoSEQ multiplex PCR, the repertoire was profiled, and TCRdb retains in-frame clones only, with some absent. The sample contains a few hundred thousand clones, 86% of which appear only once. The sample consisted of PBMCs or T cells enriched from blood (not recorded which). All receptors come from a woman under 30 who had recovered from COVID-19. Both conserved end residues are part of each CDR3. Each record gives: CDR3 DNA, CDR3 protein, J gene, clone size, D gene, V gene. The D gene is left open where the match is weak. Clone size is not always given. Where it is, it says once, few, many or a class for expanded clones.

TGTGCCAGCAGCTTGGCAGGGGATGCAGCCGGGGAGCTGTTTTTT,CASSLAGDAAGELFF,TRBJ2-2,.,.,TRBV5-4
TGTGCCAGCAGTTCGGGGGGACTAGCGGAATACGAGCAGTACTTC,CASSSGGLAEYEQYF,TRBJ2-7,.,TRBD2,TRBV28
TGTGCCAGTAGTACATCGGGACAGTCAAAGACCCAGTACTTC,CASSTSGQSKTQYF,TRBJ2-5,once,TRBD1,TRBV19
TGTGCCAGCAGCTCCTACAGGGTGTTCACTGAAGCTTTCTTT,CASSSYRVFTEAFF,TRBJ1-1,once,.,TRBV7-8
TGTGCCAGCAGTCCGACCTTGGGACTAGCGGGAGTAGAGACCCAGTACTTC,CASSPTLGLAGVETQYF,TRBJ2-5,.,TRBD2,TRBV28
TGTGCCAGCAGTTTTGGGACAGGCTACGAGCAGTACTTC,CASSFGTGYEQYF,TRBJ2-7,.,TRBD1,TRBV12-3/TRBV12-4
TGTGCCAGCAGAAGGACAGGGGGGTCCAATCAGCCCCAGCATTTT,CASRRTGGSNQPQHF,TRBJ1-5,once,TRBD1,TRBV27
TGTGCCAGCAGTGGAAACCAGGCCTATGGCTACACCTTC,CASSGNQAYGYTF,TRBJ1-2,.,.,TRBV2
TGTGCCAGTAGTACGGGGGGGGCGTTTCAGCCCCAGCATTTT,CASSTGGAFQPQHF,TRBJ1-5,.,.,TRBV27
TGTGCCAGCTCACCGGACAGGGAAGAGACCCAGTACTTC,CASSPDREETQYF,TRBJ2-5,once,TRBD1,TRBV18
TGCGCCAGCAGTGAATCAGGGGTGGATTCACCCCTCCACTTT,CASSESGVDSPLHF,TRBJ1-6,.,.,TRBV10-1
TGTGCCACCAGCAGAGACAGGGTCGGTGGAGAAAAACTGTTTTTT,CATSRDRVGGEKLFF,TRBJ1-4,.,.,TRBV15
TGTGCCAGCAGCCCGGACAGGTACAATGAGCAGTTCTTC,CASSPDRYNEQFF,TRBJ2-1,.,TRBD1,TRBV7-2
TGTGCCAGCAGCTTAGAACAGGGCGAAGAGACCCAGTACTTC,CASSLEQGEETQYF,TRBJ2-5,.,.,TRBV7-4
TGTGCCAGCAGCTTAGAGGCCGGGACCCAGCATTTT,CASSLEAGTQHF,TRBJ1-5,.,.,TRBV7-9
TGTGCCAGCAGTGTAAAGATGGAGTCCGGTAGCTCCTACAATGAGCAGTTCTTC,CASSVKMESGSSYNEQFF,TRBJ2-1,.,.,TRBV2
TGTGCCAGCAGCTTAAGTCTAGCGGGGGGGTACAATGAGCAGTTCTTC,CASSLSLAGGYNEQFF,TRBJ2-1,.,TRBD2,TRBV7-2
TGTGCCAGCAGCCAGGGGGTTGGCTATGGCTACACCTTC,CASSQGVGYGYTF,TRBJ1-2,few,TRBD1,TRBV11-2
TGTGCCAGCAGAACAGGTTCGGACGAGCAGTACTTC,CASRTGSDEQYF,TRBJ2-7,.,.,TRBV7-9
TGTGCCAGCAGCGTTGCTACCGGGTCTACTTGGGAAAAACTGTTTTTT,CASSVATGSTWEKLFF,TRBJ1-4,once,.,TRBV9
TGTGCCAGCAGCCAAGATGAGGATCAGCCCCAGCATTTT,CASSQDEDQPQHF,TRBJ1-5,.,.,TRBV3-1/TRBV3-2
TGCAGTGCTAGAGATCTTCCGTACAGCCACTTC,CSARDLPYSHF,TRBJ2-7,.,.,TRBV20-1
TGTGCCAGCAGCCCCACGCGAACAGTCTATGGCTACACCTTC,CASSPTRTVYGYTF,TRBJ1-2,.,.,TRBV11-2
TGTGCCAGCAGTGAGGACAGCCCACACGAGCAGTACTTC,CASSEDSPHEQYF,TRBJ2-7,.,.,TRBV2
TGTGCCATCAGTGAGTTACAGGGGCCGAACACTGAAGCTTTCTTT,CAISELQGPNTEAFF,TRBJ1-1,once,TRBD1,TRBV10-3
TGTGCTAGTGCCGAGGGGGCTAACTATGGCTACACCTTC,CASAEGANYGYTF,TRBJ1-2,.,.,TRBV12-5
TGCGCCAGCAGCCCACTAGGACGGAATGAAAAACTGTTTTTT,CASSPLGRNEKLFF,TRBJ1-4,.,.,TRBV10-2
TGTGCCAGCAGCCAAGACAGGGGGAACACTGAAGCTTTCTTT,CASSQDRGNTEAFF,TRBJ1-1,.,.,TRBV3-1/TRBV3-2
TGTGCCAGCAGCGTAGGAGGCCCGGGGAATGAGCAGTTCTTC,CASSVGGPGNEQFF,TRBJ2-1,.,.,TRBV9
TGTGCCAGCAGCCAAGCTAGGGGTAAGGACACTGAAGCTTTCTTT,CASSQARGKDTEAFF,TRBJ1-1,.,.,TRBV3-1/TRBV3-2
TGTGCCAGCAGCCCGACAGGGGGTCAGCCCCAGCATTTT,CASSPTGGQPQHF,TRBJ1-5,.,TRBD1,TRBV12-3/TRBV12-4
TGTGCCAGTAGTAGCCGGGACAGGGCGAACACTGAAGCTTTCTTT,CASSSRDRANTEAFF,TRBJ1-1,few,TRBD1,TRBV19
TGTGCCTGGAGTGAGCAGGGCAGGGTTGGGAAACTGTTTTTT,CAWSEQGRVGKLFF,TRBJ1-4,.,.,TRBV30
TGTGCCAGCAGGGCCAGGGGTTTTCAGCCCCAGCATTTT,CASRARGFQPQHF,TRBJ1-5,.,.,TRBV2
TGTGCCATCAGTCCGGGGTACAACGGTGAAAAACTGTTTTTT,CAISPGYNGEKLFF,TRBJ1-4,.,.,TRBV10-3
TGCGCCAGCAGCTTATCAGGGGGAACAGATACGCAGTATTTT,CASSLSGGTDTQYF,TRBJ2-3,.,TRBD1,TRBV5-1
TGTGCCAGCAGTTACAACACAAACAGGGTGAACTATGGCTACACCTTC,CASSYNTNRVNYGYTF,TRBJ1-2,once,.,TRBV6-6
TGTGCCTGGAGTGCGCCAGGGAGGGGTAAATACGAGCAGTACTTC,CAWSAPGRGKYEQYF,TRBJ2-7,.,TRBD2,TRBV30
TGTGCCAGCAGTTTAGCAGGGGGCAATGGCTACACCTTC,CASSLAGGNGYTF,TRBJ1-2,.,TRBD1,TRBV27
TGTGCCAGCAGCTTGGGCCGGCAGGGGGCAACAAGCTCCTATAATTCACCCCTCCACTTT,CASSLGRQGATSSYNSPLHF,TRBJ1-6,.,TRBD1,TRBV5-5